These T cell receptor beta chains were read from a single sample in a study of blood T cell repertoires in COVID-19. Measured with immunoSEQ multiplex PCR; TCRdb has only the in-frame clones, and not every one. The sample lists around 200,000 clones; roughly 80% were seen once. The sequencing input was peripheral blood. The receptors were sampled from a human donor in a cohort sampled during active COVID-19. CDR3s include the opening cysteine and the closing phenylalanine or tryptophan. The order of the fields is D gene, V gene, clone size, J gene, CDR3 DNA, CDR3 protein. A D gene is named only where the DNA matches it firmly. Part of the rows lack a size; the others show once, few, many or a class for expanded clones.

>TRBD1|TRBV7-3|once|TRBJ2-1
TGTGCCAGCAGCTACGGACAGGGCGGGAATGAGCAGTTCTTC
CASSYGQGGNEQFF
>.|TRBV4-1|.|TRBJ1-1
TGCGCCAGCAGCCCCACTCCGACAGCTAACACTGAAGCTTTCTTT
CASSPTPTANTEAFF
>TRBD2|TRBV27|few|TRBJ2-7
TGTGCCAGCAGTTTGGACCCGGGGACTAGCTCCTACGAGCAGTACTTC
CASSLDPGTSSYEQYF
>TRBD1|TRBV28|.|TRBJ1-2
TGTGCCAGCAGTTTATCGGGACAGGGCTTAAGCAGGGGCTATGGCTACACCTTC
CASSLSGQGLSRGYGYTF
>TRBD1|TRBV2|.|TRBJ1-4
TGTGCCAGCAGTGACTCTACAGGGATCAGGGGGGATGAAAAACTGTTTTTT
CASSDSTGIRGDEKLFF
>TRBD1|TRBV28|.|TRBJ1-6
TGTGCCAGCAGGGCAGCCGGGACAGGGAAATCACCCCTCCACTTT
CASRAAGTGKSPLHF
>TRBD2|TRBV7-2|.|TRBJ2-3
TGTGCCAGCAGCTTAGGACTAGCGGGAATCACAGATACGCAGTATTTT
CASSLGLAGITDTQYF
>.|TRBV5-6|.|TRBJ2-7
TGTGCCAGCAGCCTTAGACATTCTACCTACGAGCAGTACTTC
CASSLRHSTYEQYF
>.|TRBV13|.|TRBJ2-5
TGTGCCAGCAGCTTCAGAGACTGGAGGCGGGAGACCCAGTACTTC
CASSFRDWRRETQYF
>TRBD1|TRBV7-2|.|TRBJ2-7
TGTGCCAGCAGCCAAAAGGGCAGGGGGCCCTACGAGCAGTACTTC
CASSQKGRGPYEQYF
>.|TRBV5-4|.|TRBJ2-7
TGTGCCAGCAGCCTGGGGACCCCGGGGGAGCAGTACTTC
CASSLGTPGEQYF
>.|TRBV30|.|TRBJ1-2
TGTGCCTGGAGTGTACGAGGTTTCACCTATGGCTACACCTTC
CAWSVRGFTYGYTF
>TRBD1|TRBV4-3|few|TRBJ1-1
TGCGCCAGCAGCCAAGATCTAGGGACAGTGAACACTGAAGCTTTCTTT
CASSQDLGTVNTEAFF
>TRBD2|TRBV2|few|TRBJ2-7
TGTGCCAGCAGTGAACAGCCTAGCGGGAGATACGAGCAGTACTTC
CASSEQPSGRYEQYF
>TRBD2|TRBV15|.|TRBJ2-7
TGTGCCACCAGTCCCTCGCGGGGGTACGAGCAGTACTTC
CATSPSRGYEQYF
>TRBD2|TRBV27|.|TRBJ2-1
TGTGCCAGCAGCCCTCTTAGTCCGGGCGGGGGGACCTACAATGAGCAGTTCTTC
CASSPLSPGGGTYNEQFF
>.|TRBV9|.|TRBJ2-2
TGTGCCAGCAGCTATAGCGGAAACACCGGGGAGCTGTTTTTT
CASSYSGNTGELFF
>.|TRBV24-1|.|TRBJ2-2
TGTGCCACCACTCTCAGACTAGTTAGCACCGGGGAGCTGTTTTTT
CATTLRLVSTGELFF
>TRBD2|TRBV19|.|TRBJ2-3
TGTGCCAGTAGTATAGAAGCGGGAAGGGATACGCAGTATTTT
CASSIEAGRDTQYF
>TRBD1|TRBV19|once|TRBJ2-7
TGTGCCAGTAGTATGACAGGGGGGGAGAAGCAGTACTTC
CASSMTGGEKQYF
>.|TRBV4-2|.|TRBJ1-5
TGTGCCAGCAGCCAAGATTGGCAGGGTGACCAGCCCCAGCATTTT
CASSQDWQGDQPQHF
>TRBD1|TRBV6-2/TRBV6-3|.|TRBJ1-2
TGTGCCAGCAGTTCACGTCAGGGGGCTACTAATGGCTACACCTTC
CASSSRQGATNGYTF
>TRBD2|TRBV25-1|.|TRBJ2-1
TGTGCCAGTGGGCTAGCGGGGCCCTACAATGAGCAGTTCTTC
CASGLAGPYNEQFF
>.|TRBV11-1|few|TRBJ2-1
TGTGCCAGCATGGGCCCCGCCAATGAGCAGTTCTTC
CASMGPANEQFF
>TRBD2|TRBV11-1|.|TRBJ2-3
TGTGCCAGCAGCGACCGGGGGGCAGATACGCAGTATTTT
CASSDRGADTQYF
>TRBD1|TRBV29-1|.|TRBJ1-2
TGCAGCGTTGAAGGACAGGGGTTTGGTGGCTACACCTTC
CSVEGQGFGGYTF
>.|TRBV6-2/TRBV6-3|.|TRBJ1-1
TGTGCCAGCAGCGCGCTACGGGGGGGCACTGAAGCTTTCTTT
CASSALRGGTEAFF
>.|TRBV30|.|TRBJ1-1
TGTGCCTGGAGGCACGGGAGGAACACTGAAGCTTTCTTT
CAWRHGRNTEAFF
>.|TRBV6-2/TRBV6-3|.|TRBJ2-1
TGTGCCAGCAGTTATAGGGGTAATGAGCAGTTCTTC
CASSYRGNEQFF
>.|TRBV2|.|TRBJ1-2
TGTGCCAGCCTCGAGGGGGGGTGGGTGGATGGCTACACCTTC
CASLEGGWVDGYTF
>TRBD2|TRBV19|.|TRBJ2-1
TGTGCCAGCGTATCCTTGGCTAGCGGGACTTACAATGAGCAGTTCTTC
CASVSLASGTYNEQFF
>TRBD2|TRBV18|few|TRBJ2-7
TGTGCCAGCTCACCTGTGGCTAGCGGGAGCTCCTACGAGCAGTACTTC
CASSPVASGSSYEQYF
>.|TRBV7-2|.|TRBJ2-7
TGTGCCAGCAGCTTAGTAGGCGGGCGAAGCTCCTACGAGCAGTACTTC
CASSLVGGRSSYEQYF
>TRBD2|TRBV7-9|.|TRBJ2-7
TGTGCCAGCAGCTTAGCGACGGGACTAGCGGGATACGAGCAGTACTTC
CASSLATGLAGYEQYF
>TRBD2|TRBV6-5|.|TRBJ2-7
TGTGCCAGCAGTAGGGGACTAGCGGACCACGAGCAGTACTTC
CASSRGLADHEQYF
>TRBD2|TRBV28|.|TRBJ2-5
TGTGCCAGCAGTCTGATAGCGGGAGTGTCAGAGACCCAGTACTTC
CASSLIAGVSETQYF
>TRBD1|TRBV20-1|.|TRBJ2-7
TGCAGTGCTACGGACAGGGCCGAGCAGTACTTC
CSATDRAEQYF
>.|TRBV21-1|.|TRBJ2-7
TGTGCCAGCAGCAAAGGGGGCCACGAGCAGTACTTC
CASSKGGHEQYF
>.|TRBV28|.|TRBJ1-5
TGTGCCAGCAGTTTTCGGGGGGTCCGCAATCAGCCCCAGCATTTT
CASSFRGVRNQPQHF
>TRBD2|TRBV28|.|TRBJ2-3
TGTGCCAGCAGTCCCTCCTTGCCAGGGACTAGCGGGAGGACAGATACGCAGTATTTT
CASSPSLPGTSGRTDTQYF
>.|TRBV11-1|.|TRBJ1-5
TGTGCCAGCAGCTGGAGGCGGGATCAGCCCCAGCATTTT
CASSWRRDQPQHF
>TRBD2|TRBV28|.|TRBJ2-7
TGTGCCAGCAGTTTATGGGCTAGCGGGAACAACGAGCAGTACTTC
CASSLWASGNNEQYF
>.|TRBV6-6|.|TRBJ2-2
TGTGCCAGCAGTACCGAATTGAGGGCCGGGGAGCTGTTTTTT
CASSTELRAGELFF
>TRBD1|TRBV7-9|.|TRBJ2-1
TGTGCCAGCAGCTTAGGGACAGGGGCGCTCATCGAGCAGTTCTTC
CASSLGTGALIEQFF
>.|TRBV19|.|TRBJ1-1
TGTGCCAGTAGTATAGGGGGACTTCGTGAAGCTTTCTTT
CASSIGGLREAFF
>.|TRBV30|few|TRBJ2-1
TGTGCCTGGAGTTGGGGAGCGGCTTCCTACAATGAGCAGTTCTTC
CAWSWGAASYNEQFF
>.|TRBV30|.|TRBJ1-1
TGTGCCTGGAAGGAGACGGTGAACACTGAAGCTTTCTTT
CAWKETVNTEAFF
>TRBD2|TRBV7-9|once|TRBJ2-7
TGTGCCAGCAGCTGGAATAGCGGGATATACGAGCAGTACTTC
CASSWNSGIYEQYF
>.|TRBV20-1|.|TRBJ1-5
TGCAGTGCTAGTACCGGGACACGCAATCAGCCCCAGCATTTT
CSASTGTRNQPQHF
>TRBD1|TRBV7-9|few|TRBJ1-2
TGTGCCAGCAGCTTAGGGACAGGGAATGGCTACACCTTC
CASSLGTGNGYTF
>TRBD1|TRBV24-1|.|TRBJ1-2
TGTGCCACCAGTGATCGGGACAGGGGGAAAGGTTACTATGGCTACACCTTC
CATSDRDRGKGYYGYTF